Listed here are 11 T cell receptor beta chains from one sample, sequenced in a study of regulatory and conventional T cells in RAG deficiency. Sequenced by immunoSEQ multiplex PCR; TCRdb stores in-frame clones only, minus some. The data show around 30,000 clones, approximately 90% seen once. These same data were also listed under a study on regulatory T cells. That source adds: Primers: 52 TRBV forward and 13 TRBJ reverse.

Material: CD8+ T cells sorted from blood. Every receptor here comes from a human donor in good health.

This chain uses TRBV10-1 with TRBJ2-7; 10 bases are a match to TRBD1. The CDR3 loop spans 13 amino acids. J gave up 6 bases and V 6 bases, and 5 bases lay outside the gene matches. Germline V lookup: CDR1 WNHNN, CDR2 SYGVQD (reference sequence). The CDR3 here is CASRAGTGAEQYF. The CDR3 DNA is TGCGCCAGCAGGGCCGGGACAGGGGCCGAGCAGTACTTC.

This rearrangement joins TRBV4-2 to TRBJ2-3, with D uncertain. CDR3 length: 14 amino acids. Deletions cut 0 bases from V and 1 base from J, with 5 bases between. Germline CDR1 and CDR2: LGHNA and YNFKEQ. CDR3 residues: CASSQDRRTDTQYF. In DNA form, the CDR3 reads TGTGCCAGCAGCCAAGATAGGCGCACAGATACGCAGTATTTT.

The V call is TRBV7-9, the J call TRBJ1-5; D is perhaps TRBD1 (6 bases). The germline CDR1 and CDR2 sequences are SEHNR and FQNEAQ (reference sequence). The CDR3 is 14 amino acids. Trimming stripped 4 bases from V and 4 bases from J, with 11 bases between. CDR3 sequence (DNA): TGTGCCAGCAGCTCACAGGGTTTAAATCAGCCCCAGCATTTT. It is translated as CASSSQGLNQPQHF.

This chain uses TRBV27 with TRBJ1-1, with a weak D call TRBD1 (5 bases). The V gene lost 2 bases and the J gene lost 4 bases, with 11 bases spanning the gap. Germline assignment: CDR1 MNHEY and CDR2 SMNVEV (reference sequence). This CDR3 has 14 residues. The CDR3 DNA follows: TGTGCCAGCAGTTTAGCAGGGATCAGCACTGAAGCTTTCTTT. Its translation is CASSLAGISTEAFF.

The chain employs TRBV6-1 and TRBJ1-2; D unclear. Germline CDR1 is MNHNS and CDR2 is SASEGT. The CDR3 is 14 residues long. V lost 1 base and J lost 1, with 7 bases in between. The CDR3 coding sequence is TGTGCCAGCAGTGAAGGGGCTGATAACTATGGCTACACCTTC. Protein sequence: CASSEGADNYGYTF.

This chain links TRBV2 with TRBJ2-7, with TRBD1 matching over 10 bases. Germline V CDR1 and CDR2: SNHLY, FYNNEI. The CDR3 length is 15 residues. The trim removed 4 bases at V and 0 bases at J, leaving 3 bases unmatched. In nucleotides, the CDR3 is TGTGCCAGCAGTGCGACAGGGGGCTTCTCCTACGAGCAGTACTTC. It codes for CASSATGGFSYEQYF.

With regard to this clone: An end of the junction does not agree with germline; a read error may underlie this. The chain combines TRBV7-7 with TRBJ2-6; 7 positions match TRBD1. The CDR3 runs 17 residues. Germline CDR1 SSHAT, CDR2 FNYEAQ (reference sequence). The DNA for the CDR3 is TGTGCTAGCAGCCCATTACAGGGGCCCTCTGGGGCCAACGTCCTGACTTTC. Its translation is CASSPLQGPSGANVLTF.

CDR3 nucleotide sequence: TGTGCCAGCAGCTTAGCCGACAGTCCGGACGAGCAGTACTTC. Protein: CASSLADSPDEQYF. The rearrangement links TRBV7-9 to TRBJ2-7, with a possible D match to TRBD1 (5 bases). CDR1 is SEHNR, CDR2 FQNEAQ, per germline (reference sequence). The CDR3 sequence is 14 residues long. V dropped 0 bases and J dropped 5 bases, with 11 bases sitting between them.

The rearrangement joins TRBV13 to TRBJ2-3; D uncertain. V dropped 3 bases and J dropped 1 base, with 2 bases sitting between them. This CDR3 has 12 residues. The germline V gene has CDR1 PRHDT and CDR2 FYEKMQ (reference sequence). CDR3 residues: CASSFGTDTQYF. CDR3 sequence (DNA): TGTGCCAGCAGCTTCGGCACAGATACGCAGTATTTT.

The J gene is TRBJ2-7, the V gene TRBV5-1, with unresolved D. Trimming left V 5 bases short and J 4 bases short, with 10 bases between. The V gene's germline CDR1 is SGHRS and CDR2 YFSETQ. CDR3 length equals 12 residues. CDR3 protein: CASRLGPYEQYF. CDR3 sequence (DNA): TGCGCCAGCAGACTTGGTCCTTACGAGCAGTACTTC.

J is TRBJ2-7 and V is TRBV15; possible D gene TRBD2, 5 bases. CDR3 length: 16 residues. Germline assignment: CDR1 LNHNV and CDR2 YYDKDF (reference sequence). Trimming shortened V by 0 bases and J by 3 bases, and 15 bases separated the two germline ends. In DNA, the CDR3 is TGTGCCACCAGCAGAGATTTAGGCCGGACTTTCTACGAGCAGTACTTC. The encoded protein is CATSRDLGRTFYEQYF.